The sequence of this T cell receptor (beta chain) was determined in a study of T-cell reconstitution after alpha-beta-depleted transplantation in children. Germline CDR1 is SGHDN and CDR2 is FVKESK. V shed 2 bases, J shed 7 bases, and the junction held 7 bases outside the gene matches. The CDR3 has 15 residues. This clonotype has a count of ten or more. A library of TCRbeta sequences, prepared with unique molecular identifiers, was generated. MiXCR was run by TCRdb on the PCR reads, yielding one entry per CDR3 protein. The data show about 350,000 distinct CDR3 sequences, with 13% seen just once and roughly 4.3% held by the top ten.

This TCR came from a human donor who donated a stem cell graft to a child with Fanconi anemia. The specimen was PBMCs, collected from the stem cell graft. The rearrangement links TRBV14 to TRBJ1-4, with 7 bases identical to TRBD1. The CDR3 loop is CASSQSGTASEKLFF. The CDR3, as DNA: TGTGCCAGCAGCCAATCTGGGACAGCGTCTGAAAAACTGTTTTTT.